The text below deals with one T cell receptor (beta chain). What it binds is not known. The PCR had 60 Vbeta and 13 Jbeta primers. In the original processing: Later work found tens of millions of unique TCR beta chains, with roughly 11 million shared. Measured with immunoSEQ multiplex PCR; TCRdb has only the in-frame clones, and not every one. Clone size and V and J calls were adopted from that table, with D and trimming inferred from the DNA. The sample carries approximately 150,000 clones, 70% recorded once. Germline V gene data show CDR1 as SGHNT and CDR2 as YENEEA. Losses at the gene ends were 5 bases for V and 4 bases for J; bases not matched to a gene: 5. There are 15 residues in the CDR3. These data originate in a study of cytomegalovirus exposure and HLA in healthy donors. Findings and caveats of the study: A prior analysis recorded that most TCR beta V segments were productive about 87% or about 30% of the time.

The sample taken for sequencing was PBMCs. V is TRBV11-3 and J is TRBJ2-2; 9 nucleotides align to TRBD1. The sequence came from a man between 18 and 29 years old in good health and CMV-seropositive. For the CDR3, the DNA is TGTGCCAGCAGCCCGGGACAGGGTGGCACCGGGGAGCTGTTTTTT. Translation: CASSPGQGGTGELFF.